What follows is one T cell receptor (beta chain) and its context. The germline V gene has CDR1 KGHDR and CDR2 SFDVKD. The V end lost 4 bases, the J end lost 10 bases, and 9 bases lay between the germline ends. The CDR3 is 11 amino acids. The data were produced by immunoSEQ multiplex PCR, yet TCRdb's version contains in-frame clones alone and is incomplete. This sample has around 380,000 clones; approximately 77% occur once, and the top ten carry 1.1%. The entry originates in a study of blood T cell repertoires in COVID-19. The sequencing input was peripheral blood. V is TRBV24-1 and J is TRBJ1-1, with a weak D call TRBD1 (5 bases). The TCR sequence derives from a human donor with acute or convalescent COVID-19. The donor label of this sample is uncertain. As DNA, the CDR3 is TGTGCCACCAGTGAGGGCCAGGGAGCTTTCTTT. It yields the protein CATSEGQGAFF.